Listed here are 20 T cell receptor beta chains from one sample, sequenced in a study of T cell responses to AZD1222 COVID-19 vaccine. The table came from immunoSEQ multiplex PCR; TCRdb's copy has only in-frame clones and leaves some out. The data hold under 85,000 clones, with just over 90% observed a single time. The sample was peripheral blood, taken 28 days after the second AZD1222 dose. The receptors come from an adult who received the AZD1222 COVID-19 vaccine.

This sequence joins TRBV30 and TRBJ2-7; possibly TRBD2 for D (5 bases). V lost 4 bases to trimming and J lost 2 bases, with 12 bases between them. There are 13 residues in the CDR3. CDR1 is GTSNPN, CDR2 SVGIG, per germline (reference sequence). As DNA, the CDR3 is TGTGCCTGGAATAATGACTATGCCTACGAGCAGTACTTC. Protein product: CAWNNDYAYEQYF.

The rearrangement uses TRBV4-2 and TRBJ2-4, with D perhaps matching TRBD2 (6 bases). CDR1 is LGHNA, CDR2 YNFKEQ, per germline. The CDR3 length is 21 residues. The V end was cut by 4 bases, the J end by 2 bases, with 30 bases between. CDR3 DNA sequence: TGTGCCAGCAGCCGAGCGCCAGCGGTCATGGGGGGACCTCTATCCAAAAACATTCAGTACTTC. Protein product: CASSRAPAVMGGPLSKNIQYF.

There are a few counts of this clone. The chain links TRBV7-2 to TRBJ1-2; D is ambiguous. Trimming took off 5 bases at V and 6 bases at J, with 13 bases between the two ends. Germline-derived CDR1 and CDR2 are SGHTA and FQGNSA. The CDR3 sequence is 13 residues long. The CDR3 loop is CASSRQIHDGYTF. DNA for the CDR3: TGTGCCAGCAGCCGACAAATCCATGATGGCTACACCTTC.

The rearrangement links TRBV3-1 (or the pseudogene TRBV3-2) to TRBJ1-1, with TRBD1 matching over 8 bases. The germline V gene has CDR1 LGHDT and CDR2 YNNKEL (reference sequence). The junction had 2 bases not matched to a gene; V was cut back by 4 bases and J by 1 base. This CDR3 spans 14 amino acids. This CDR3 is CASSLGTGNTEAFF. CDR3 DNA: TGTGCCAGCAGCCTCGGGACAGGGAACACTGAAGCTTTCTTT.

CDR3 nucleotides: TGTGCCAGCTCACCAGGGCTGGGGGGAAACACCATATATTTT. Translation gives CASSPGLGGNTIYF. The chain has TRBV18 and TRBJ1-3; D uncertain. CDR1 KGHSH and CDR2 LQKENI come from the germline V gene. Trimming pared 2 bases from V and 4 bases from J, leaving 9 bases between. The CDR3 is made up of 14 amino acids.

The chain is built from TRBV3-1 (or the pseudogene TRBV3-2) and TRBJ2-7, with 7 bases identical to TRBD1. The V segment lost 4 bases and the J segment 9 bases; nucleotides outside the gene matches: 9. Germline V lookup: CDR1 LGHDT, CDR2 YNNKEL (reference sequence). This CDR3 spans 13 amino acids. The CDR3 nucleotides read TGTGCCAGCAGCCTACGACAGGGCGGTGGGCAGTACTTC. It encodes CASSLRQGGGQYF.

The chain carries TRBV24-1 and TRBJ1-5; no definite D call. CDR1 KGHDR and CDR2 SFDVKD come from the germline V gene. The length of the CDR3 is 13 residues. The V end was cut by 4 bases, the J end by 5 bases, with 8 bases between. CDR3 nucleotide sequence: TGTGCCACCAGTGAGGCGGCCTATCAGCCCCAGCATTTT. It translates to CATSEAAYQPQHF.

This chain links TRBV30 with TRBJ2-2; TRBD2 agrees at 7 bases. Germline CDR1 and CDR2: GTSNPN and SVGIG (reference sequence). The ends lost 7 bases at V and 1 base at J; junction bases unmatched: 6. The CDR3 is 14 amino acids. This chain's CDR3 is CAFPWGGNTGELFF. The CDR3 DNA follows: TGTGCCTTCCCCTGGGGGGGGAACACCGGGGAGCTGTTTTTT.

This clone was seen more than once but under ten times. CDR3 in DNA: TGTGCCAGCTCACGACAGGGGGCTCAGGATGAGCAGTTCTTC. It yields the protein CASSRQGAQDEQFF. The gene calls are TRBV18 and TRBJ2-1, with 10 bases fitting TRBD1. Germline-derived CDR1 and CDR2 are KGHSH and LQKENI. The CDR3 covers 14 residues. With V trimmed by 4 bases and J by 8 bases, 5 bases remained unmatched.

The rearrangement uses TRBV19 and TRBJ2-3; D uncertain. The germline V gene has CDR1 LNHDA and CDR2 SQIVND (reference sequence). Trimming shortened V by 6 bases and J by 4 bases, and 14 bases separated the two germline ends. This CDR3 comprises 14 residues. The CDR3 DNA reads TGTGCCAGTAGAGTATACCCCACGGCAGATACGCAGTATTTT. Protein product: CASRVYPTADTQYF.

V and J are TRBV7-9 and TRBJ2-2; unclear D gene. CDR3 length: 12 residues. CDR1 and CDR2 (germline): SEHNR, FQNEAQ (reference sequence). Between the trimmed V and J ends, which lost 8 bases and 8 bases, there was a span of 12 bases. In nucleotides, the CDR3 is TGTGCCAGCTCCCATGCTGGGGGGGAGCTGTTTTTT. This codes for CASSHAGGELFF.

This chain links TRBV6-5 with TRBJ1-4; 9 positions match TRBD1. This CDR3 contains 13 residues. J lost 4 bases, V lost 11 bases, and 5 bases had no gene match. Germline V CDR1 and CDR2: MNHEY, SVGAGI. CDR3 in DNA: TGTGCCGGAACAGGGGGCCTTAATGAAAAACTGTTTTTT. Protein: CAGTGGLNEKLFF.

The J gene is TRBJ2-5, the V gene TRBV4-1; possible D gene TRBD1, 5 bases. Trimming took off 4 bases at V and 5 bases at J, with 17 bases between the two ends. CDR1 and CDR2 (germline): MGHRA, YSYEKL. The CDR3 spans 15 residues. CDR3 bases: TGCGCCAGCAGCCCTACCGGGCAGGGCCAGGAGACCCAGTACTTC. Its protein product is CASSPTGQGQETQYF.

The rearrangement links TRBV7-9 to TRBJ1-2; possibly TRBD1 for D (6 bases). The CDR3 consists of 13 residues. Looked up from germline, CDR1 is SEHNR and CDR2 is FQNEAQ (reference sequence). Between the trimmed V and J ends, which lost 5 bases and 7 bases, there was a span of 14 bases. The CDR3 DNA follows: TGTGCCAGCAGCCAGGACAGCCGGGGTGGCTACACCTTC. Translated, it gives CASSQDSRGGYTF.

This chain connects TRBV5-1 to TRBJ2-3, with D perhaps TRBD1 or TRBD2 (5 bases each). Trimming took 3 bases from V and 1 from J, leaving 21 bases between them. CDR3 length: 18 residues. CDR1 and CDR2 (germline): SGHRS, YFSETQ. The DNA of the CDR3 is TGCGCCAGCAGCTCCCCCTTGAGGGAGCCCAGGGGCACAGATACGCAGTATTTT. Translation: CASSSPLREPRGTDTQYF.

The V and J genes are TRBV19 and TRBJ1-3; TRBD1 is a possible D gene (5 bases). The V and J ends lost 7 bases and 0 bases respectively, with 13 bases between them. CDR3 length: 15 residues. Looked up from germline, CDR1 is LNHDA and CDR2 is SQIVND (reference sequence). The CDR3 region has the DNA TGTGCCAGTATGATAGGGGATAGCTCTGGAAACACCATATATTTT. Translation gives CASMIGDSSGNTIYF.

The rearrangement joins TRBV10-3 to TRBJ1-6, with D unresolved. In germline, CDR1 is ENHRY, CDR2 SYGVKD. The CDR3 spans 14 residues. The germline V and J ends were trimmed by 10 bases and 10 bases, with 20 bases remaining between them. The CDR3 protein is CATLPAGMGSPLHF. CDR3 bases: TGTGCCACCCTCCCTGCCGGAATGGGCTCACCCCTCCACTTT.

The chain carries TRBV7-9 and TRBJ2-1; 10 bases line up with TRBD2. Germline V gene sequence: CDR1 SEHNR, CDR2 FQNEAQ (reference sequence). The V segment lost 6 bases and the J segment 5 bases; nucleotides outside the gene matches: 7. The CDR3 loop spans 15 amino acids. The CDR3 reads CASSDRGTSDNEQFF. The CDR3 DNA is TGTGCCAGCAGTGATCGAGGGACTAGCGACAATGAGCAGTTCTTC. Full variable domain (remainder filled in from reference TRBV7-9 and TRBJ2-1): DTGVSQNPRHKITKRGQNVTFRCDPISEHNRLYWYRQTLGQGPEFLTYFQNEAQLEKSRLLSDRFSAERPKGSFSTLEIQRTEQGDSAMYLCASSDRGTSDNEQFFGPGTRLTVL.

The chain recombines TRBV6-5 with TRBJ1-1, with a possible D match to TRBD1 (6 bases). Trimming cost V 8 bases and J 6 bases, with 13 bases left between them. The germline gives CDR1 MNHEY, CDR2 SVGAGI. The CDR3 is 12 amino acids. CDR3 amino acids: CASFGGSSEAFF. The CDR3 region has the DNA TGTGCCAGCTTCGGGGGCTCCTCTGAAGCTTTCTTT.

The J gene is TRBJ2-1, the V gene TRBV10-3, with D maybe TRBD1 (5 bases). The V and J ends lost 1 base and 2 bases respectively, with 15 bases between them. CDR1 is ENHRY and CDR2 is SYGVKD in the germline V gene. CDR3 length: 17 residues. The CDR3 nucleotides are TGTGCCATCAGTGAGTTATCGGCAGGGCTCCCCTACAATGAGCAGTTCTTC. Translating gives CAISELSAGLPYNEQFF.